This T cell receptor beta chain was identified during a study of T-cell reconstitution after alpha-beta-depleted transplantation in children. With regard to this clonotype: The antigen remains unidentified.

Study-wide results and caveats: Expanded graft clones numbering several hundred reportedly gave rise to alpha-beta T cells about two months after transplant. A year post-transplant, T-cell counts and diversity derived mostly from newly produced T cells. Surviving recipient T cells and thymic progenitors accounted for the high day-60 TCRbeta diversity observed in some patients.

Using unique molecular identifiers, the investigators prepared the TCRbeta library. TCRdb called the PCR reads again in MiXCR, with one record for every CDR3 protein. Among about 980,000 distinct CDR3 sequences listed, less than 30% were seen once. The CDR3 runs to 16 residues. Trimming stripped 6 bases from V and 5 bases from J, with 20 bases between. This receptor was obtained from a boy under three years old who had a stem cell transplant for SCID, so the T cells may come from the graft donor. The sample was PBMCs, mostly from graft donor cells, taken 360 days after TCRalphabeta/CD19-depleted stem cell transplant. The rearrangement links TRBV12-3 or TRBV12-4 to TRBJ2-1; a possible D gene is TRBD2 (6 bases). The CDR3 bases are TGTGCCAGCAGCGGCCTTCGATTAGCGGCCGACAATGAGCAGTTCTTC. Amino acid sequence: CASSGLRLAADNEQFF.